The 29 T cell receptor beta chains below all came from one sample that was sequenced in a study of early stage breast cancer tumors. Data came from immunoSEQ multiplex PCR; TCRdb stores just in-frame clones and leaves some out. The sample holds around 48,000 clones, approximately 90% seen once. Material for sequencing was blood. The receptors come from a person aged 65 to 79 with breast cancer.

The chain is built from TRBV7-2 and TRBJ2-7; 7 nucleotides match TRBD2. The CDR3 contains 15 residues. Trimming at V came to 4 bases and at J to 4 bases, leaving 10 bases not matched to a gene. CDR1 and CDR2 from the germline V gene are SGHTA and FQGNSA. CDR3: CASSSSGTTKYEQYF. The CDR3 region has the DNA TGTGCCAGCAGCTCTTCAGGGACTACAAAATACGAGCAGTACTTC.

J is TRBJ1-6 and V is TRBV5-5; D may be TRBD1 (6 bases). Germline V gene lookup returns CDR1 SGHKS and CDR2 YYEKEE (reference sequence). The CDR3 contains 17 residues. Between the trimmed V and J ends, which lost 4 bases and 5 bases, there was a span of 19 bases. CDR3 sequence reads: CASSLDWTVINNSPLHF. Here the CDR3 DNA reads TGTGCCAGCAGCCTGGACTGGACAGTTATAAATAATTCACCCCTCCACTTT.

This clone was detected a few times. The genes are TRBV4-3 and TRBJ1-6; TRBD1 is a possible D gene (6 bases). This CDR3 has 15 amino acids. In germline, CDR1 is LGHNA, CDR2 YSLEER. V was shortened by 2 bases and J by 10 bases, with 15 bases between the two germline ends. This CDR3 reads CASSQTYRVDSPLHF. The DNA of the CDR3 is TGCGCCAGCAGCCAAACTTACAGGGTGGACTCACCCCTCCACTTT.

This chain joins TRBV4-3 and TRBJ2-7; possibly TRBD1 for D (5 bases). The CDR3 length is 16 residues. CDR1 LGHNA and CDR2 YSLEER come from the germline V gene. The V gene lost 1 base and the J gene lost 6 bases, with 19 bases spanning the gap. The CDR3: CASSQGGGVDRGEQYF. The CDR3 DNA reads TGCGCCAGCAGCCAAGGGGGCGGAGTCGACCGAGGCGAGCAGTACTTC.

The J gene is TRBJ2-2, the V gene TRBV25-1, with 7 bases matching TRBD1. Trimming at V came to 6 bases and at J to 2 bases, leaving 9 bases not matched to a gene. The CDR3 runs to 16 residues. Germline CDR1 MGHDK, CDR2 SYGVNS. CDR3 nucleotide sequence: TGTGCCAGCAGCCCGACAGGGTCCGGAAACACCGGGGAGCTGTTTTTT. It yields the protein CASSPTGSGNTGELFF.

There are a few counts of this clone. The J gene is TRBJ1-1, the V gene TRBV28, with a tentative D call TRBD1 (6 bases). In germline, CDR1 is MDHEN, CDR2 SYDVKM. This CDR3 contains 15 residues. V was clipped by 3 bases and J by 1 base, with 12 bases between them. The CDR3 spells CASSFPSQGNTEAFF. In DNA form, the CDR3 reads TGTGCCAGCAGTTTTCCCTCACAGGGGAACACTGAAGCTTTCTTT.

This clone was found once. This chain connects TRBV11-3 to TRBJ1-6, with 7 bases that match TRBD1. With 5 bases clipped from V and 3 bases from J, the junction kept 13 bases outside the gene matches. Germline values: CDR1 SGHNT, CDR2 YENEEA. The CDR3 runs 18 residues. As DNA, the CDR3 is TGTGCCAGCAGCCTAACTGACAGGGACTTAGACTATAATTCACCCCTCCACTTT. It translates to CASSLTDRDLDYNSPLHF.

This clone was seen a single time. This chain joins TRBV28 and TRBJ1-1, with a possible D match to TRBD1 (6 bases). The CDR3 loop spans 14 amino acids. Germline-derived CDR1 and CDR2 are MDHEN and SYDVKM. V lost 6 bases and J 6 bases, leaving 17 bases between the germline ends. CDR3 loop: CASRISGVESEAFF. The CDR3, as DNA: TGTGCCAGCAGAATTTCAGGGGTCGAGTCTGAAGCTTTCTTT. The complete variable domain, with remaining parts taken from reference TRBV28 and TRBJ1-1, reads DVKVTQSSRYLVKRTGEKVFLECVQDMDHENMFWYRQDPGLGLRLIYFSYDVKMKEKGDIPEGYSVSREKKERFSLILESASTNQTSMYLCASRISGVESEAFFGQGTRLTVV.

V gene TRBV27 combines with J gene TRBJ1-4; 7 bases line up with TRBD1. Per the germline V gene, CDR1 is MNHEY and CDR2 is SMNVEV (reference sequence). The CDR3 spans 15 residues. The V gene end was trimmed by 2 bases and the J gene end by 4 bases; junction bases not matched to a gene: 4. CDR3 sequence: CASSLRGRINEKLFF. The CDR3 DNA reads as TGTGCCAGCAGTTTAAGGGGGCGGATTAATGAAAAACTGTTTTTT.

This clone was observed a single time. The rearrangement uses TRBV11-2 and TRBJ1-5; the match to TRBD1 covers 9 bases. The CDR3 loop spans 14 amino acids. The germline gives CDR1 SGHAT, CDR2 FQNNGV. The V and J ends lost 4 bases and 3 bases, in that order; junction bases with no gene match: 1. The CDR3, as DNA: TGTGCCAGCAGCTCACAGGGGGCCAATCAGCCCCAGCATTTT. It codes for CASSSQGANQPQHF.

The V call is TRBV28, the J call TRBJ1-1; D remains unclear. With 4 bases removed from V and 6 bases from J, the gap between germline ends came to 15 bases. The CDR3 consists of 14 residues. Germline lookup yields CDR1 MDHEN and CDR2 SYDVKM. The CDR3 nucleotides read TGTGCCAGCAGTTGGAGGAGGGCTATAGCTGAAGCTTTCTTT. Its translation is CASSWRRAIAEAFF.

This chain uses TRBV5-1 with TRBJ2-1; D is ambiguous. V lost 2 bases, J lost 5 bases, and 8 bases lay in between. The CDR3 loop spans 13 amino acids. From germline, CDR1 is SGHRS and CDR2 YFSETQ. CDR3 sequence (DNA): TGCGCCAGCAGCTTCGGGTCCAACAATGAGCAGTTCTTC. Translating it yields CASSFGSNNEQFF.

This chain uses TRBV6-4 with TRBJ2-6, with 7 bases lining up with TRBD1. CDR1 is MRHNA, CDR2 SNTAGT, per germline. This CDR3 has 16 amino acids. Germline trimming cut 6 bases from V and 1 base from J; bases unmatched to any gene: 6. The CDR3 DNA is TGTGCCAGCAGAGCCGGGACAGTGTCTGGGGCCAACGTCCTGACTTTC. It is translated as CASRAGTVSGANVLTF.

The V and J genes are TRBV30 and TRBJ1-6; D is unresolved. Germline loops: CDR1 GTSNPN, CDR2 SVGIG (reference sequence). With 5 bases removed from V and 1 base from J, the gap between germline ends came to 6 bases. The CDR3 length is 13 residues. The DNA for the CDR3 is TGTGCCTGGCAGACATCCTATAATTCACCCCTCCACTTT. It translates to CAWQTSYNSPLHF.

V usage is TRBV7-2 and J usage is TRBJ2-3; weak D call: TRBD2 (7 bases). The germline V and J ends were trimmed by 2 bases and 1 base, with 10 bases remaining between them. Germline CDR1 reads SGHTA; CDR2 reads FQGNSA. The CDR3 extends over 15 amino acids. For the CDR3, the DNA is TGTGCCAGCAGCTTAACGGGGGGCGGCACAGATACGCAGTATTTT. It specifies CASSLTGGGTDTQYF. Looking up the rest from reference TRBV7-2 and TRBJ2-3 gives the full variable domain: GAGVSQSPSNKVTEKGKDVELRCDPISGHTALYWYRQSLGQGLEFLIYFQGNSAPDKSGLPSDRFSAERTGGSVSTLTIQRTQQEDSAVYLCASSLTGGGTDTQYFGPGTRLTVL.

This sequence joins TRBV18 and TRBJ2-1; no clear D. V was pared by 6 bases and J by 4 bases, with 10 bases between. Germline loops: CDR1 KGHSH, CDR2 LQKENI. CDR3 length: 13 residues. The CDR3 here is CASSPGEYNEQFF. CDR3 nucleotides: TGTGCCAGCTCCCCCGGAGAGTACAATGAGCAGTTCTTC. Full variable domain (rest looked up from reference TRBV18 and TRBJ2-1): NAGVMQNPRHLVRRRGQEARLRCSPMKGHSHVYWYRQLPEEGLKFMVYLQKENIIDESGMPKERFSAEFPKEGPSILRIQQVVRGDSAAYFCASSPGEYNEQFFGPGTRLTVL.

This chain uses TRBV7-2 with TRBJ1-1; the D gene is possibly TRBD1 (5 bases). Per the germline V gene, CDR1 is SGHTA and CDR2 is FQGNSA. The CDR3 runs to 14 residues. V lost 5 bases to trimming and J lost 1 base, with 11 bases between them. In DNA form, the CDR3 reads TGTGCCAGCAGCGCAGACAGCACGAACACTGAAGCTTTCTTT. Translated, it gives CASSADSTNTEAFF.

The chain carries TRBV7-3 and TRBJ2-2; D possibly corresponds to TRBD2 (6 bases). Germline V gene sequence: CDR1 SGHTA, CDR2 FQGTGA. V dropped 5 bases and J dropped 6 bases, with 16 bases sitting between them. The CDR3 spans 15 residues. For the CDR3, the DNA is TGTGCCAGCAGCCTAAGCCCGGGGGAGGCCGGGGAGCTGTTTTTT. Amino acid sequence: CASSLSPGEAGELFF. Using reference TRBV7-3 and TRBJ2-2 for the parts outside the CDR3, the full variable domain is GAGVSQTPSNKVTEKGKYVELRCDPISGHTALYWYRQSLGQGPEFLIYFQGTGAADDSGLPNDRFFAVRPEGSVSTLKIQRTERGDSAVYLCASSLSPGEAGELFFGEGSRLTVL.

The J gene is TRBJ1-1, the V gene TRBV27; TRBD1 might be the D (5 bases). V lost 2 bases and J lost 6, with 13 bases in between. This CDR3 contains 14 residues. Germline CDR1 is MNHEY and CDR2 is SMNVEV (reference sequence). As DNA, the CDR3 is TGTGCCAGCAGTTTAACAGGCCGAGCCCCTGAAGCTTTCTTT. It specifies CASSLTGRAPEAFF.

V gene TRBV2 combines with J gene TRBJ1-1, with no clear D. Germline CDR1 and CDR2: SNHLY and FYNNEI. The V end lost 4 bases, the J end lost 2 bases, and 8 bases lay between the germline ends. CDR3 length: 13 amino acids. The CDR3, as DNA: TGTGCCAGCAGTGGAGGATTAAACACTGAAGCTTTCTTT. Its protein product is CASSGGLNTEAFF.

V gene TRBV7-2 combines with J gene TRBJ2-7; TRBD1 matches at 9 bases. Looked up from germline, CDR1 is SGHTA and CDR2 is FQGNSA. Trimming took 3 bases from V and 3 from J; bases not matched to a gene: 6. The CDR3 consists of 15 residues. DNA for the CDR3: TGTGCCAGCAGCTTGGGGACAGGGTCTGTCTACGAGCAGTACTTC. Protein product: CASSLGTGSVYEQYF.

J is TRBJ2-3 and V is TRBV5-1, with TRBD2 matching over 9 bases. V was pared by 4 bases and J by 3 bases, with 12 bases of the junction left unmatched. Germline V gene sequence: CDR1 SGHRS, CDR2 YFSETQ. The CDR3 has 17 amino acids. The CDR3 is CASSAGRRGGQTDTQYF. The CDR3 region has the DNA TGCGCCAGCAGCGCGGGAAGGCGGGGGGGCCAGACAGATACGCAGTATTTT.

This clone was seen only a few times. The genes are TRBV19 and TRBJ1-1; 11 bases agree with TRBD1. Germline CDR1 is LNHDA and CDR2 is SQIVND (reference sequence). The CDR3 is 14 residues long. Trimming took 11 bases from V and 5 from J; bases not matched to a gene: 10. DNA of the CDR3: TGTGCCGCACGGGACAGGGGGTTGAGAACTGAAGCTTTCTTT. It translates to CAARDRGLRTEAFF.

CDR3 protein: CASSEQGAPGYEQYF. The CDR3 DNA reads TGTGCCAGCAGTGAACAGGGGGCCCCCGGCTACGAGCAGTACTTC. The gene calls are TRBV2 and TRBJ2-7, with 8 bases that match TRBD1. The germline V gene has CDR1 SNHLY and CDR2 FYNNEI. The V segment lost 2 bases and the J segment 3 bases; nucleotides outside the gene matches: 6. The CDR3 loop spans 15 amino acids.

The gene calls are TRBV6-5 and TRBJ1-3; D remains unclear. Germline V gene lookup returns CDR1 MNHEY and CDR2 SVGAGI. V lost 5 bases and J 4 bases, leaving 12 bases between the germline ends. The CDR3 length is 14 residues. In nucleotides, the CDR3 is TGTGCCAGCAGTGACCCCAGAGGGGGAAACACCATATATTTT. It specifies CASSDPRGGNTIYF.

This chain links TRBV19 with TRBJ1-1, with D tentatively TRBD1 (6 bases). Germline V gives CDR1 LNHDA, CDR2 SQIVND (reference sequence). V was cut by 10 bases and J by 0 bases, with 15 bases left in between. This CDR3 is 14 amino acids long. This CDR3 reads CATAIQGVNTEAFF. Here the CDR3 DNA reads TGTGCCACCGCCATACAGGGAGTGAACACTGAAGCTTTCTTT.

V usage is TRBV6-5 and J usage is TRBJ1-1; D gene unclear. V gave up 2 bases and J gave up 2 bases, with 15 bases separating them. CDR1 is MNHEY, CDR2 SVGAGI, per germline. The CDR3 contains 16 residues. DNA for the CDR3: TGTGCCAGCAGTTACGGTCGGTTTAACGTCAACACTGAAGCTTTCTTT. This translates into CASSYGRFNVNTEAFF.

CDR3 residues: CASSAGGTEAFF. CDR3 nucleotide sequence: TGTGCCAGCAGCGCGGGGGGCACTGAAGCTTTCTTT. The rearrangement links TRBV11-3 to TRBJ1-1; D perhaps matches TRBD1 (5 bases). This CDR3 spans 12 amino acids. The V end lost 5 bases, the J end lost 4 bases, and 8 bases lay between the germline ends. Germline V gene sequence: CDR1 SGHNT, CDR2 YENEEA.

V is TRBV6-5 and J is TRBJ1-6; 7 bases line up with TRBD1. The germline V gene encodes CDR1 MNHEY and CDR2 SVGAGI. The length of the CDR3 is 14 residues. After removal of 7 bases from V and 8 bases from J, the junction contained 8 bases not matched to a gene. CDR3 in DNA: TGTGCCAGCATGCCGACAGGGATGCATTCACCCCTCCACTTT. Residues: CASMPTGMHSPLHF.